This TCR beta chain was captured in a study of spatial heterogeneity in lung cancer. TCRdb used MiXCR to reprocess the 5' RACE reads, holding one entry per CDR3 protein. Here the sample spans 77,000 or so distinct CDR3 sequences, approximately 18% being singletons. This clonotype was picked up a small number of times. Time point noted: sample taken at primary tumor resection. Frozen PBMC, nontumor lung or tumor provided whole RNA, which was sequenced unsorted. The donors were approximately 65 patients with non-small cell lung cancer that was early-stage and untreated. Sequencing used PBMCs, obtained at surgery. The origin of this receptor is a male donor with early-stage non-small cell lung cancer.

The CDR3 here is CASLGLSTDTQYF. CDR3 in DNA: TGTGCCAGCCTCGGACTTTCCACAGATACGCAGTATTTT. The V call is TRBV27, the J call TRBJ2-3; D is perhaps TRBD2 (5 bases). The V end was cut by 8 bases, the J end by 2 bases, with 11 bases between. The CDR3 sequence is 13 residues long. Germline CDR1 MNHEY, CDR2 SMNVEV (reference sequence).